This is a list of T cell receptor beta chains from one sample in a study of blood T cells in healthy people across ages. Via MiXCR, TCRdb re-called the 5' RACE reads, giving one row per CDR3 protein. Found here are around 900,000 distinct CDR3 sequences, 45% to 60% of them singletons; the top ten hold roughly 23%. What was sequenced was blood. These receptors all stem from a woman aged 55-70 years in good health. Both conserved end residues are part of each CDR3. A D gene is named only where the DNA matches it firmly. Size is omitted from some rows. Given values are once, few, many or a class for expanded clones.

TGTGCCACCAGTGCCCTTGAGGGCCCGGGGGAGCTGTTTTTT,CATSALEGPGELFF,TRBJ2-2,NA,TRBV24-1,NA
TGTGCCAGCAGTTTTTTCGGAGGAAACACCATATATTTT,CASSFFGGNTIYF,TRBJ1-3,NA,TRBV12-3/TRBV12-4,few
TGTGCCAGCAGTTTATCGCCGGGGGCCCACACTGAAGCTTTCTTT,CASSLSPGAHTEAFF,TRBJ1-1,NA,TRBV27,NA
TGTGCCAGCACTAAACTGGGGCAGGTATATGGCTACACCTTC,CASTKLGQVYGYTF,TRBJ1-2,NA,TRBV7-9,NA
TGTGCCAGCAGCCAAAAGGGACAGGGGTATCAGTATTTT,CASSQKGQGYQYF,TRBJ2-3,TRBD1,TRBV3-1,few
TGTGCCAGCAGCTTTTCGGGACAGACTGGGGCCAACGTCCTGACTTTC,CASSFSGQTGANVLTF,TRBJ2-6,TRBD1,TRBV11-2,NA
TGTGCCAGCAGCCAAGAACTAGCGGGAGTGGAGGGCGAGCAGTTCTTC,CASSQELAGVEGEQFF,TRBJ2-1,TRBD2,TRBV4-2,NA
TGTGCCAGCAGCTTAGCTTATGACAGACAAGAGACCCAGTACTTC,CASSLAYDRQETQYF,TRBJ2-5,NA,TRBV7-2,NA
TGTGCCAGCAGCACCTCTCTGGGAGGGACGGCGGAGGGAGCTTTCTTT,CASSTSLGGTAEGAFF,TRBJ1-1,NA,TRBV7-9,NA
TGTGCCATCAGTGAGACCGGGGACGGTGTTGAAGCTTTCTTT,CAISETGDGVEAFF,TRBJ1-1,NA,TRBV10-3,few
TGCGCCAGCAGCCAAATGACTAGTCTGAACAATGAGCAGTTCTTC,CASSQMTSLNNEQFF,TRBJ2-1,NA,TRBV4-1,NA
TGTGCCAGCAGTTTATATGCTGCGGGAGAGACCCAGTACTTC,CASSLYAAGETQYF,TRBJ2-5,NA,TRBV27,few
TGTGCCAGCAGCTTTGACAGCTACCAAGAGACCCAGTACTTC,CASSFDSYQETQYF,TRBJ2-5,NA,TRBV7-2,many
TGTGCCAGCGGGACCGTGCTGAACAACAGGGTGGAGACCCAGTACTTC,CASGTVLNNRVETQYF,TRBJ2-5,NA,TRBV28,few
TGTGCCAGCAGAATGGCGGGGAGCACAGATACGCAGTATTTT,CASRMAGSTDTQYF,TRBJ2-3,NA,TRBV12-3/TRBV12-4,NA
TGCGCCAGCGGATCCGGACAGGGGGATGGCAATGAGCAGTTCTTC,CASGSGQGDGNEQFF,TRBJ2-1,TRBD1,TRBV5-1,NA
TGCGCCAGCAGCCCGAGAGAGGGTTATGGCTACACCTTC,CASSPREGYGYTF,TRBJ1-2,NA,TRBV5-1,many
TGTGCCAGCAGCTTAGAGGGTAGTAATTCACCCCTCCACTTT,CASSLEGSNSPLHF,TRBJ1-6,NA,TRBV7-2,NA
TGTGCCAGCAGTGAAGGCCGGTTGATGGGGACAGGGGATGGCTACACCTTC,CASSEGRLMGTGDGYTF,TRBJ1-2,TRBD1,TRBV6-1,NA
TGTGCCAGCAGACCGACTAGCGGGAGTGGTTATGAGCAGTTCTTC,CASRPTSGSGYEQFF,TRBJ2-1,TRBD2,TRBV27,NA
TGTGCCAGCAGTTTAATCCTCCCGGGGGACACCCTCTACAATGAGCAGTTCTTC,CASSLILPGDTLYNEQFF,TRBJ2-1,NA,TRBV27,NA
TGTGCCAGCAGCTTAGTTCCTAGCGGGATCTCATTGAGTACCGGGGAGCTGTTTTTT,CASSLVPSGISLSTGELFF,TRBJ2-2,TRBD2,TRBV7-2,NA
TGTGCCAGCAGCTTAAGGGCGGGAGTAAGAGAGACCCAGTACTTC,CASSLRAGVRETQYF,TRBJ2-5,TRBD2,TRBV7-3,few
TGCGCCAGCAGCCAAGTGGGAGCGGGAGCTCCAGATACGCAGTATTTT,CASSQVGAGAPDTQYF,TRBJ2-3,TRBD2,TRBV4-3,NA
TGTGCCAGCAGCTCCGGACAGCCTAGGGCCTACGAGCAGTACTTC,CASSSGQPRAYEQYF,TRBJ2-7,NA,TRBV7-9,NA
TGTGCCAGCAGCTTAGTCAGGGGAGAGACCCAGTACTTC,CASSLVRGETQYF,TRBJ2-5,NA,TRBV5-1,many
TGTGCCAGCAGTTCACTAGCGGGAGAGGCTTGGTTAGAGACCCAGTACTTC,CASSSLAGEAWLETQYF,TRBJ2-5,TRBD2,TRBV27,few
TGTGCCAGCAGCCTAGCTTTGGCGGGAACGGCCAAAAACATTCAGTACTTC,CASSLALAGTAKNIQYF,TRBJ2-4,NA,TRBV7-2,NA
TGTGCCAGCAGCCACCGGGACGGGTACGAGCAGTACTTC,CASSHRDGYEQYF,TRBJ2-7,NA,TRBV7-2,NA
TGTGCCAGCAGCTGGACTAGCGGGACTCTAGCCAAAAACATTCAGTACTTC,CASSWTSGTLAKNIQYF,TRBJ2-4,TRBD2,TRBV7-2,NA
TGCAGCGTTTCGAAATCTACTAATGAAAAACTGTTTTTT,CSVSKSTNEKLFF,TRBJ1-4,NA,TRBV20-1,few
TGTGCCAGCAGCTTAGTAGCGGGTTTTAATGAGCAGTACTTC,CASSLVAGFNEQYF,TRBJ2-5,TRBD2,TRBV7-8,NA
TGCAGTGCTACTTCCGGGACAGGGGCCTACAATGAGCAGTTCTTC,CSATSGTGAYNEQFF,TRBJ2-1,TRBD1,TRBV20-1,few
TGCAGTGCTAGAGATCCCCCGGACAGCAAAAACATTCAGTACTTC,CSARDPPDSKNIQYF,TRBJ2-4,NA,TRBV20-1,few
TGTGCCAGCACCTCGGGACTAGCGGGAGGGGCAGAGACCCAGTACTTC,CASTSGLAGGAETQYF,TRBJ2-5,TRBD2,TRBV5-8,NA
TGCAGCGTTGGGTCTGTTATGGGGACAGGGTTAGATGGCTACACCTTC,CSVGSVMGTGLDGYTF,TRBJ1-2,TRBD1,TRBV29-1,NA
TGTGCCAGCAGCTCAGACAGGGGAAGGGGGAACTACGAGCAGTACTTC,CASSSDRGRGNYEQYF,TRBJ2-7,TRBD1,TRBV28,NA
TGTGCCAGCAGCTCCGAGTCCGATCTCGGGACATGGACAGATACGCAGTATTTT,CASSSESDLGTWTDTQYF,TRBJ2-3,NA,TRBV11-1,NA
TGTGCCAGCAGTCCCCTGGACAGACCTAACTATGGCTACACCTTC,CASSPLDRPNYGYTF,TRBJ1-2,NA,TRBV28,NA
TGTGCCAGCAGTTACTCGAATTCGAGGGGGCGCATGAGGGAGCAGTACTTC,CASSYSNSRGRMREQYF,TRBJ2-7,TRBD1,TRBV6-5,NA
TGTGCCAGCAGCTTAAGGTGGTCAGATCTACTAGCCAAAAACATTCAGTACTTC,CASSLRWSDLLAKNIQYF,TRBJ2-4,NA,TRBV7-8,NA
TGCAGTGCTAGAACTAGCGGGAGATCAGCCGAGCAGGTCTTC,CSARTSGRSAEQVF,TRBJ2-1,TRBD2,TRBV20-1,once
TGTGCCAGCAGTGAAGGAATAGGGTATACGCAGTATTTT,CASSEGIGYTQYF,TRBJ2-3,NA,TRBV6-1,NA
TGTGCCAGCAAAGGCAGAAGGGACACTGAAGCTTTCTTT,CASKGRRDTEAFF,TRBJ1-1,NA,TRBV25-1,NA
TGTGCCAGCAGGACCACCTCAGGGATCTACGAGCAGTACTTC,CASRTTSGIYEQYF,TRBJ2-7,NA,TRBV6-1,NA
TGCAGTGCTAGAGATTGGGACTTATACGAGCAGTACTTC,CSARDWDLYEQYF,TRBJ2-7,NA,TRBV20-1,few
TGTGCCAGCAGCGACGGGCCTTACAATGAGCAGTTCTTC,CASSDGPYNEQFF,TRBJ2-1,NA,TRBV12-3/TRBV12-4,few
TGTGCCAGCAGTTACTCTTTATCCTATTACGAGCAGTACTTC,CASSYSLSYYEQYF,TRBJ2-7,NA,TRBV6-2/TRBV6-3,many
TGCGCCAGTGGCAGGGGGCAAGGACGTCAAGAGACCCAGTACTTC,CASGRGQGRQETQYF,TRBJ2-5,TRBD1,TRBV5-1,NA
TGTGCCAGCAGCCAGAACCCGGGACAAGTCGACGAGCAGTTCTTC,CASSQNPGQVDEQFF,TRBJ2-1,NA,TRBV3-1,once
TGTGCCGGCAGCTTAGACCACTACGAGCAGTACTTC,CAGSLDHYEQYF,TRBJ2-7,NA,TRBV7-2,NA
TGTGCCAGCACTCGGGGGAACATTCAGTACTTC,CASTRGNIQYF,TRBJ2-4,NA,TRBV2,few
TGCGCCAGCAGCAACGGACCCCTCTACGAGCAGTACTTC,CASSNGPLYEQYF,TRBJ2-7,NA,TRBV5-1,many
TGTGCCAGCAGCTTAGGAATTCAGTCCATGGCTTTCTTT,CASSLGIQSMAFF,TRBJ1-1,NA,TRBV7-8,NA